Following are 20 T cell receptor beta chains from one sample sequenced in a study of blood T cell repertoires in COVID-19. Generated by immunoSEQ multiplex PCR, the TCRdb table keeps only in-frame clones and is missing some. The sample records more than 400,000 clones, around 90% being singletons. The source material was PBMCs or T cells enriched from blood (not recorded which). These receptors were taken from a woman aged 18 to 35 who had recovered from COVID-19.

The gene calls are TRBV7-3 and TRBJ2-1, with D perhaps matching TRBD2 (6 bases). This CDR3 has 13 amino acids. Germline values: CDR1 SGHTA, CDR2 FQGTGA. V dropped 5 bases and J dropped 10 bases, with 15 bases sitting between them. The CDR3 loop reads CASSPVTGDEQFF. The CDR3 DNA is TGTGCCAGCAGCCCCGTTACGGGGGACGAGCAGTTCTTC.

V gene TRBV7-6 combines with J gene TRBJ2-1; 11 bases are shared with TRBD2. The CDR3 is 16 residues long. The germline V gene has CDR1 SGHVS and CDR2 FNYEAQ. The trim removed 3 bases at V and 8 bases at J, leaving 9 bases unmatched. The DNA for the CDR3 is TGTGCCAGCAGCTTTAAAACTAGCGGGGGTGCCCATGAGCAGTTCTTC. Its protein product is CASSFKTSGGAHEQFF.

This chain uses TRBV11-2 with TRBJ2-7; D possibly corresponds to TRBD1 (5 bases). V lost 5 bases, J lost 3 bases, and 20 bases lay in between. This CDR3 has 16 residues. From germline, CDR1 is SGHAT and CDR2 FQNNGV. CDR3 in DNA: TGTGCCAGCAGCCCCGTCAACCGGCAGGGTGGCTACGAGCAGTACTTC. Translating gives CASSPVNRQGGYEQYF.

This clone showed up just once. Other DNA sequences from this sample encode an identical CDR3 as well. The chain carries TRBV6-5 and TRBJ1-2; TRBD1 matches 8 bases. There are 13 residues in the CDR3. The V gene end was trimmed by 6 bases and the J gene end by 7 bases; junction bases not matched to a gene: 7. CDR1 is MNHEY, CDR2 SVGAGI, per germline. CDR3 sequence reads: CASSLGQGLGYTF. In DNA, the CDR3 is TGTGCCAGCAGCCTCGGACAGGGTCTTGGCTACACCTTC.

Here the CDR3 reads CASSKWTSGSTDTQYF. The CDR3 DNA reads as TGTGCCAGTAGTAAATGGACTAGCGGTAGCACAGATACGCAGTATTTT. The rearrangement joins TRBV19 to TRBJ2-3; 10 bases line up with TRBD2. The CDR3 has 16 amino acids. Germline CDR1 is LNHDA and CDR2 is SQIVND (reference sequence). V dropped 4 bases and J dropped 0; count of bases not matched to a gene: 4.

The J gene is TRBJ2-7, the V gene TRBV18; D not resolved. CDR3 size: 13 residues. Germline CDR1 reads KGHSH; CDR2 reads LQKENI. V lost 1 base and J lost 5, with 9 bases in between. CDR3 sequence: CASSPQVGDEQYF. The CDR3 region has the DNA TGTGCCAGCTCACCACAAGTTGGAGACGAGCAGTACTTC. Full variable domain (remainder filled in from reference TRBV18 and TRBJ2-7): NAGVMQNPRHLVRRRGQEARLRCSPMKGHSHVYWYRQLPEEGLKFMVYLQKENIIDESGMPKERFSAEFPKEGPSILRIQQVVRGDSAAYFCASSPQVGDEQYFGPGTRLTVT.

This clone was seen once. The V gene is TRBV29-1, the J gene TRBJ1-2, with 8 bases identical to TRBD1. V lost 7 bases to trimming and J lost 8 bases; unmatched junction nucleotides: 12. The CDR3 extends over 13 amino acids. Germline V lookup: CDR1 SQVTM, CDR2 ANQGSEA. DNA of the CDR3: TGCAGCGCGGACAGGGAGGGGACCGAGGGCTACACCTTC. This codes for CSADREGTEGYTF.

This CDR3 reads CASSRGSYNEQFF. Here the CDR3 DNA reads TGTGCCAGCAGTAGGGGCTCCTACAATGAGCAGTTCTTC. V is TRBV11-3 and J is TRBJ2-1, with TRBD1 as a possible D gene (5 bases). The CDR3 is made up of 13 amino acids. The V and J ends lost 6 bases and 0 bases respectively, with 6 bases between them. In germline, CDR1 is SGHNT, CDR2 YENEEA. Full variable domain (missing parts from reference TRBV11-3 and TRBJ2-1): EAGVVQSPRYKIIEKKQPVAFWCNPISGHNTLYWYLQNLGQGPELLIRYENEEAVDDSQLPKDRFSAERLKGVDSTLKIQPAELGDSAVYLCASSRGSYNEQFFGPGTRLTVL.

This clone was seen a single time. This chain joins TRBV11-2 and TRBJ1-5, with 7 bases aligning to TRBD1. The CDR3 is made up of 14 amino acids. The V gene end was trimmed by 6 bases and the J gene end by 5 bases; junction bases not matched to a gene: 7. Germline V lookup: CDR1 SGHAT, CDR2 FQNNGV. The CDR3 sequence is CASRYLGQHQPQHF. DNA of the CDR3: TGTGCCAGCAGATACCTGGGACAGCATCAGCCCCAGCATTTT.

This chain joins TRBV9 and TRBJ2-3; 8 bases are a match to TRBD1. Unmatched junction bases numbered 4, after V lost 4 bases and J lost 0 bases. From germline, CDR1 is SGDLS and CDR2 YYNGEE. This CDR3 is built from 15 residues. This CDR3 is CASSSRTGSTDTQYF. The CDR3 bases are TGTGCCAGCAGCTCCCGGACAGGGAGCACAGATACGCAGTATTTT.

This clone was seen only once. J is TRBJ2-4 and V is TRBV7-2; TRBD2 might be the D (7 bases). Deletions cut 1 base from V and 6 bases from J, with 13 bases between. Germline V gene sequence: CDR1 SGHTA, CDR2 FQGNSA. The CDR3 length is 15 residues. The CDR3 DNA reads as TGTGCCAGCAGCTTAGGGGGGGGCGCAATAAACATTCAGTACTTC. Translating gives CASSLGGGAINIQYF.

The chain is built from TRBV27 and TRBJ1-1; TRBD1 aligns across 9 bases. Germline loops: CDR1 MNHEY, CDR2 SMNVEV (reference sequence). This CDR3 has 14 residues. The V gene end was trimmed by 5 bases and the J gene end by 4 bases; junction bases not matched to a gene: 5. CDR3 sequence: CASSGRTGATEAFF. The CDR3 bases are TGTGCCAGCAGTGGACGGACAGGGGCCACTGAAGCTTTCTTT.

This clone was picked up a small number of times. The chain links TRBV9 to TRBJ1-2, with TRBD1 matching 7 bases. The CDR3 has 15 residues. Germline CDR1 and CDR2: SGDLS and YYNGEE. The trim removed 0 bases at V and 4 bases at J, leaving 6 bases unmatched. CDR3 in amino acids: CASSVDRGPLYGYTF. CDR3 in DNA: TGTGCCAGCAGCGTAGACAGGGGCCCCCTCTATGGCTACACCTTC.

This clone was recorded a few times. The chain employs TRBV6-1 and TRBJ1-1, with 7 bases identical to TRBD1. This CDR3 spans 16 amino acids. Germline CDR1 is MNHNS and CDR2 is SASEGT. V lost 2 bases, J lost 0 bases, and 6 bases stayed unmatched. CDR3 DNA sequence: TGTGCCAGCAGTGAATATATAGGGACAGTGAACACTGAAGCTTTCTTT. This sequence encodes CASSEYIGTVNTEAFF.

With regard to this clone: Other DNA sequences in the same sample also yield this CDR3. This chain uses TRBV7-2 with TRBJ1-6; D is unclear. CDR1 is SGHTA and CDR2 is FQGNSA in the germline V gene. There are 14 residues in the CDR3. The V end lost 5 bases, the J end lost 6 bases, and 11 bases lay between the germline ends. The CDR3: CASSPSSGNSPLHF. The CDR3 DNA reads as TGTGCCAGCAGCCCGTCTAGTGGTAATTCACCCCTCCACTTT.

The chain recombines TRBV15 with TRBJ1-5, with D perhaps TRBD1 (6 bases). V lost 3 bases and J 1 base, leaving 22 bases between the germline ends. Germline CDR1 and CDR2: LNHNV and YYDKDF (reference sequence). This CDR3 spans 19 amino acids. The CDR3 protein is CATSRVTGLAGESNQPQHF. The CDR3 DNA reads TGTGCCACCAGCAGGGTAACAGGGCTGGCGGGGGAGAGCAATCAGCCCCAGCATTTT.

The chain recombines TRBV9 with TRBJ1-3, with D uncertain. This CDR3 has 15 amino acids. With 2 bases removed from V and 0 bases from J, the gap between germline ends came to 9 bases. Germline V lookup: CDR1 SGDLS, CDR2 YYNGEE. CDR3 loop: CASSVSVSSGNTIYF. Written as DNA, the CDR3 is TGTGCCAGCAGCGTTAGCGTTAGCTCTGGAAACACCATATATTTT.

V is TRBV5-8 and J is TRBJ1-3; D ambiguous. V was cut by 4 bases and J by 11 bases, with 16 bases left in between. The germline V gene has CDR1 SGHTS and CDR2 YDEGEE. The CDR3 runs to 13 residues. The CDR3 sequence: CASSPPTLLAIYF. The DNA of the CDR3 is TGTGCCAGCAGCCCCCCCACGCTCTTAGCCATATATTTT.

The CDR3 spells CASSLGLAGAGEQYF. CDR3 nucleotide sequence: TGTGCCAGCAGCTTAGGTCTAGCGGGGGCGGGTGAGCAGTACTTC. The V and J genes are TRBV7-2 and TRBJ2-7; 10 bases fit TRBD2. V trimming: 1 base; J trimming: 7 bases; junction bases outside the gene matches: 7. Germline CDR1 is SGHTA and CDR2 is FQGNSA. The CDR3 is 15 residues long.

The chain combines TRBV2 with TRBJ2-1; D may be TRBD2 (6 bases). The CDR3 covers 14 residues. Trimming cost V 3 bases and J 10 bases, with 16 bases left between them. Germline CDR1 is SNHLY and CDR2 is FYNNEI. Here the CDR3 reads CASSDGRWEEEQFF. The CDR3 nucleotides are TGTGCCAGCAGTGATGGAAGGTGGGAGGAAGAGCAGTTCTTC.